This T cell receptor beta chain was profiled in a study of shared clonotypes between healthy human individuals. An assay was performed, and its level was deep. Using immunoSEQ multiplex PCR, the repertoire was profiled, and TCRdb retains in-frame clones only, with some absent. The repertoire has millions of clones, about 95% of them found once; the top ten carry 1.1%. As defined, naive CD8 cells were CD45RO-negative and positively selected for CCR7, with terminally differentiated effector memory CD45RA+ cells excluded. The CDR3 loop spans 14 amino acids. V shed 5 bases, J shed 0 bases, and the junction held 4 bases outside the gene matches. Germline-derived CDR1 and CDR2 are LGHNA and YNFKEQ.

Sequenced material: naive CD8+ T cells sorted from blood. The V call is TRBV4-2, the J call TRBJ2-7; 7 nucleotides align to TRBD1. The receptor was isolated from a man younger than 35 in good health. The DNA of the CDR3 is TGTGCCAGCAGCGTCGACAGGGACTCCTACGAGCAGTACTTC. Protein: CASSVDRDSYEQYF.